This T cell receptor beta chain emerged from a study of T cells after yellow fever vaccination. About the research overall: Low-cell-number fractions underwent preparation using SMART-Seq v4 Ultra Low Input.

The study, taken as a whole, reports: A weaker but faster secondary response was observed, peaking on day 5 versus 15.

UMIs and a universal primer site were added when TCR cDNA was made by 5'RACE template switching. Via MiXCR, TCRdb re-called the 5' RACE reads, giving one row per CDR3 protein. The sample shows some 100,000 distinct CDR3 sequences, roughly 9% of them seen only once. The CDR3 loop spans 14 amino acids. Germline values: CDR1 LNHDA, CDR2 SQIVND (reference sequence). Trimming stripped 4 bases from V and 0 bases from J, with 7 bases between. The chain combines TRBV19 with TRBJ2-1; D gene ambiguous. The specimen was CD8+ T cells not binding an NS4B(214-222) dextramer, sorted from PBMCs, collected approximately 16 days after the first yellow fever vaccination. The receptor comes from a man between 18 and 29 years old who received the YFV17D yellow fever vaccine. CDR3 protein: CASSTTSSYNEQFF. The CDR3 nucleotides are TGTGCCAGTAGTACGACCAGCTCCTACAATGAGCAGTTCTTC.